This T cell receptor (beta chain) was captured by sequencing in a study of blood T cells in healthy people across ages. Study-wide findings and caveats: From one million sequenced T cells, diversity estimates were lower bounds.

Then a second PCR, running about 6 to 12 cycles, was carried out with a sample-barcoded 5' primer and a J-beta primer mix. TCRdb fed the 5' RACE reads into MiXCR, producing one record per CDR3 protein. The data show some 900,000 distinct CDR3 sequences, under 50% seen once. Germline lookup yields CDR1 MNHEY and CDR2 SVGEGT. Trimming removed 6 bases at V and 0 bases at J, with 24 bases between. The CDR3 runs 18 residues. Concerning this clonotype: Its antigen remains unidentified.

The study isolated at least 6.5 million PBMCs from each sample. The sample consisted of blood. The clonotype was recovered from a man younger than 45 in good health. The rearrangement joins TRBV6-2 or TRBV6-3 to TRBJ2-7; no reliable D call. The CDR3 nucleotides read TGTGCCAGCAGCTCCACCGGGCCCAGCCTACGAGGCTCCTACGAGCAGTACTTC. It translates to CASSSTGPSLRGSYEQYF.